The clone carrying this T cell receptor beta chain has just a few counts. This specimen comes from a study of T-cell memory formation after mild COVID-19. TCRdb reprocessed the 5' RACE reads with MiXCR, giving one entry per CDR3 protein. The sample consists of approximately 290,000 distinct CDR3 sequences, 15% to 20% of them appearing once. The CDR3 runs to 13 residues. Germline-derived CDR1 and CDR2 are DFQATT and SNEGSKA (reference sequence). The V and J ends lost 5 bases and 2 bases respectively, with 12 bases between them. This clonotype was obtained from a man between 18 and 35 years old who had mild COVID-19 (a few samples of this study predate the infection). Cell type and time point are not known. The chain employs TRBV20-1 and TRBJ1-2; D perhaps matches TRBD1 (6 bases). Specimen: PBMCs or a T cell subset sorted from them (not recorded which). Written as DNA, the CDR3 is TGCAGTGCTTATGGGGGGCGCAACTATGGCTACACCTTC. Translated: CSAYGGRNYGYTF.